This T cell receptor beta chain was captured by sequencing in a study of T-cell memory formation after mild COVID-19 (dated by TCRdb to 2020 to 2022). Study-wide context: TCR sequence clusters from the two donors were found to be largely donor specific. In a couple of donors, T-cell clones that expanded and contracted after mild COVID-19 were tracked by sequencing TCRalpha and TCRbeta repertoires over time. The cohort comprised two young, previously healthy adult volunteers, one female and one male. On the study overall, not on this receptor specifically: Clones that contracted from day 15 to 85 showed balanced CD4/CD8 phenotypes, whereas a second wave of clones that expanded from day 15 to 37 leaned towards CD4+. Contracting CD4+ clones were located mainly in the CM and EM memory subsets, whereas CD8+ clones were found to be enriched in EMRA. Whether the second-wave clones peaking on day 37 were SARS-CoV-2 specific was not confirmed. Only a couple of mild cases were covered by the study, and larger cohorts that include severe cases with pre-infection samples were considered necessary. The detection of some responding clones in pre-infection memory suggests that pre-existing cross-reactive memory T cells joined the SARS-CoV-2 response.

The sequencer was an Illumina NovaSeq 6000. TCRalpha and TCRbeta cDNA libraries were built by 5'RACE with constant-segment primers, adding sample barcodes and unique molecular identifiers. RNA was extracted from every sample with Trizol reagent. The libraries were amplified in two PCR steps, and the second step added a second sample barcode and Illumina TruSeq adapters. The libraries were sequenced on an Illumina NovaSeq using 2 x 150 bp paired-end reads. As for how the authors treated the data: The reads were demultiplexed and collapsed into UMI-guided consensus sequences using migec v1.2.7. Using mixcr v2.1.11, the UMI consensuses were aligned to TRA and TRB V and J templates and assembled into clonotypes. Clonotypes were classified as expanded or contracted when called significant by both edgeR and NoisET, with noise models trained on biological replicates. edgeR calls used a false discovery rate-adjusted p below 0.01 and a log2 fold-change threshold of 1. PCA with hierarchical clustering of max-normalized trajectories of the 1000 most abundant clonotypes was used as exploratory dynamics analysis. Separately sequenced CD4+ and CD8+ repertoires were used to assign a CD4 or CD8 phenotype to each responding clone. TCRdb redid the processing of the public reads, applying fastp at Q25 and MiXCR, and retained in-frame beta chains. Each CDR3 protein gets just one entry, which takes the most common genes and DNA from the rows behind it. The V and J calls and clone size are TCRdb's, not the authors'. This sample gives around 200,000 distinct CDR3 sequences in total; roughly a fifth of them show up just once. About 23% of the sample lies in the top ten.

Ficoll-Paque density gradient centrifugation was the method used to isolate PBMCs. CDR1 SGDLS and CDR2 YYNGEE are derived from the germline V gene. Including the terminal cysteine and phenylalanine, the CDR3 comprises 14 residues. Solely the CDR3 DNA is kept, with 42 bases framed from the first base. The junction shows trimming of 0 bases on V and 5 bases on J, plus 12 bases between the germline ends. The sample holds a few counts of this clonotype. Its antigen remains undetermined. Base qualities are not provided; no much larger clone lies one nucleotide away. The TCR comes from an adult woman who had mild COVID-19 (a few samples of this study predate the infection). The sample titles of this study are shuffled in the database, so cell type and time point are left out; the donor was told from shared clones. The sample was PBMCs or a T cell subset sorted from them (not recorded which). The V and J segments used are TRBV9 and TRBJ2-7; a weak D assignment points to TRBD1 (5 bases agree). The DNA is TGTGCCAGCAGCGTAGGGTCAGGGCCCGACGAGCAGTACTTC. Its translation reads: CASSVGSGPDEQYF.